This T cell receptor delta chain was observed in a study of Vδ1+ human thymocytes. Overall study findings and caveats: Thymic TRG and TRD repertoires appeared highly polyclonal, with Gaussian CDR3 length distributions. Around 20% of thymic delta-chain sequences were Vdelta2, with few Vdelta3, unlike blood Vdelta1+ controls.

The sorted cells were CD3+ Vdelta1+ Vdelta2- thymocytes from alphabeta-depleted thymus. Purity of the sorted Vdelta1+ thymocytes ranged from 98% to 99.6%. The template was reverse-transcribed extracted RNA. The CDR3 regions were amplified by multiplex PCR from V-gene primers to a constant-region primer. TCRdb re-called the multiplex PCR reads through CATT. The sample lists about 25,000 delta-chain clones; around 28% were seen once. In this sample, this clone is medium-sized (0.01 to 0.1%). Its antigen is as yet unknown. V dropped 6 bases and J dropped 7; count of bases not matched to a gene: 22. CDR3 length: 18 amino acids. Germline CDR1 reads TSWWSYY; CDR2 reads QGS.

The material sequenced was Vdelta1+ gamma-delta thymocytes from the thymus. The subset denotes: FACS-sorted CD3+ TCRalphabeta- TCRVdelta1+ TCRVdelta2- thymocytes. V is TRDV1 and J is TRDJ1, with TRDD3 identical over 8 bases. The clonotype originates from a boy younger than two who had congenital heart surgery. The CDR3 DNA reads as TGTGCTCTTGGTTCAACTTCCTCCCTGGGGGACCACAGTGGTAAACTCATCTTT. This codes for CALGSTSSLGDHSGKLIF.